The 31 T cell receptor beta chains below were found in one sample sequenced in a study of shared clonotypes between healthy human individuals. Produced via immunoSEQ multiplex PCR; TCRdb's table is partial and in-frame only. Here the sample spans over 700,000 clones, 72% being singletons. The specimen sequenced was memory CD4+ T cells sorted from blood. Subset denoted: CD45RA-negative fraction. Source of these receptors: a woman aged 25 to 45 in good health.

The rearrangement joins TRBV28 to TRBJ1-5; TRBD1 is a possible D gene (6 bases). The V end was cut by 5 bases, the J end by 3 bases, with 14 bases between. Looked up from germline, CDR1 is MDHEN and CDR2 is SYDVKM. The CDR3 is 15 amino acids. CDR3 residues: CASSIQQGNNQPQHF. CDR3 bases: TGTGCCAGCAGTATCCAACAGGGAAACAATCAGCCCCAGCATTTT. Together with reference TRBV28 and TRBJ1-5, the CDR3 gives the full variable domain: DVKVTQSSRYLVKRTGEKVFLECVQDMDHENMFWYRQDPGLGLRLIYFSYDVKMKEKGDIPEGYSVSREKKERFSLILESASTNQTSMYLCASSIQQGNNQPQHFGDGTRLSIL.

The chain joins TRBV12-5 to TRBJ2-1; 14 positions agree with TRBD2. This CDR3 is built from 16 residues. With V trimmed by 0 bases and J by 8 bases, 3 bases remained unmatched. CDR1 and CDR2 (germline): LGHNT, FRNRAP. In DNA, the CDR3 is TGTGCTAGTGGTTTGGTGACTAGCGGGAGGGCCGATGAGCAGTTCTTC. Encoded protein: CASGLVTSGRADEQFF.

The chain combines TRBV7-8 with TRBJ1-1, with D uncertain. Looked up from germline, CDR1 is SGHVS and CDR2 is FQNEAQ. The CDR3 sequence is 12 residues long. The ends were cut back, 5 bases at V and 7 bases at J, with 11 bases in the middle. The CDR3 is CASSPRWGEAFF. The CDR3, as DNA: TGTGCCAGCAGCCCCCGGTGGGGTGAAGCTTTCTTT.

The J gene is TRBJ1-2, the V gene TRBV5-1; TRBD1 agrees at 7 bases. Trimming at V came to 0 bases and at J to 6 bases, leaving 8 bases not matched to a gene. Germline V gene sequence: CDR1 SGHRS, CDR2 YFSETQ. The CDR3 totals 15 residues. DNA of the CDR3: TGCGCCAGCAGCTTGGAGGGACAGTCAGTCCATGGCTACACCTTC. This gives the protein CASSLEGQSVHGYTF. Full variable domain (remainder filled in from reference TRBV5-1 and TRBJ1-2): KAGVTQTPRYLIKTRGQQVTLSCSPISGHRSVSWYQQTPGQGLQFLFEYFSETQRNKGNFPGRFSGRQFSNSRSEMNVSTLELGDSALYLCASSLEGQSVHGYTFGSGTRLTVV.

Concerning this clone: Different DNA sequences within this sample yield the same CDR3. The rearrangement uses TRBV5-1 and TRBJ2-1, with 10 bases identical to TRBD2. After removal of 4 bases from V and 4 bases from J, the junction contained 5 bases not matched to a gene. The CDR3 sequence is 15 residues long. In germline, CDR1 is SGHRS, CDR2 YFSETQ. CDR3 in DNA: TGCGCCAGCAGCACGGCTAGCGGGAGTTACAATGAGCAGTTCTTC. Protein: CASSTASGSYNEQFF. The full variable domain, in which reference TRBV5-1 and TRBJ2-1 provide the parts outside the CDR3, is KAGVTQTPRYLIKTRGQQVTLSCSPISGHRSVSWYQQTPGQGLQFLFEYFSETQRNKGNFPGRFSGRQFSNSRSEMNVSTLELGDSALYLCASSTASGSYNEQFFGPGTRLTVL.

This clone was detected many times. The CDR3 DNA reads TGCGCCAGCAGCCCCGGCTTATCCGCGAACACCGGGGAGCTGTTTTTT. Its protein is CASSPGLSANTGELFF. V usage is TRBV10-2 and J usage is TRBJ2-2, with no clear D. The length of the CDR3 is 16 residues. Germline V gene lookup returns CDR1 WSHSY and CDR2 SAAADI. V lost 6 bases to trimming and J lost 0 bases, with 14 bases between them.

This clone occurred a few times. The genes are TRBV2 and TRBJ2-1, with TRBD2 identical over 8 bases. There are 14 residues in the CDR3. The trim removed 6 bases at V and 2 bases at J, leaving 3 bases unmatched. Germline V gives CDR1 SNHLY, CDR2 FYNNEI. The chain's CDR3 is CASRAGAPYNEQFF. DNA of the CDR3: TGTGCCAGCAGAGCGGGAGCCCCCTACAATGAGCAGTTCTTC.

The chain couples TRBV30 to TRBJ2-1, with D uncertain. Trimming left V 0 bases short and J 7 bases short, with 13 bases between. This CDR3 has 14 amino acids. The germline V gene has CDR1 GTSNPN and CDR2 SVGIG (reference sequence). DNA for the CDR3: TGTGCCTGGAGTGTCAGGTCAGCCCAAAATGAGCAGTTCTTC. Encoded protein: CAWSVRSAQNEQFF.

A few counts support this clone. The CDR3 loop reads CASSESLGESSYNEQFF. The CDR3 nucleotides read TGTGCCAGCAGTGAATCCCTCGGAGAGAGCTCCTACAATGAGCAGTTCTTC. The chain recombines TRBV25-1 with TRBJ2-1; D is ambiguous. Germline V gene lookup returns CDR1 MGHDK and CDR2 SYGVNS. The CDR3 is 17 amino acids. Trimming left V 1 base short and J 0 bases short, with 13 bases between.

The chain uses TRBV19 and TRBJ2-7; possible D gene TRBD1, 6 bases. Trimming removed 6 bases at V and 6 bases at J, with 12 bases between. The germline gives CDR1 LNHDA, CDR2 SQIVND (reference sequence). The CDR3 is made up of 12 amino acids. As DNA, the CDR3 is TGTGCCAGTAGGCCTAGCAGGGGCGAGCAGTACTTC. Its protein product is CASRPSRGEQYF.

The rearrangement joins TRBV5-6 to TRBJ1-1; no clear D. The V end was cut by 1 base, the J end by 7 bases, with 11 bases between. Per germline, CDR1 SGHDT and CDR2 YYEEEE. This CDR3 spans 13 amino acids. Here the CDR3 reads CASSLTVSDEAFF. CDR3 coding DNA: TGTGCCAGCAGCTTGACGGTTTCAGATGAAGCTTTCTTT.

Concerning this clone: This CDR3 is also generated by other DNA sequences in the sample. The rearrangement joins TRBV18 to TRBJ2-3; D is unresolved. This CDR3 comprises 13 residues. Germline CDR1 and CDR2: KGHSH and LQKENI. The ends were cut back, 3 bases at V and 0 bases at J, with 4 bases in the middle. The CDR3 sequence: CASSPGSTDTQYF. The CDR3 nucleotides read TGTGCCAGCTCACCGGGTAGCACAGATACGCAGTATTTT.

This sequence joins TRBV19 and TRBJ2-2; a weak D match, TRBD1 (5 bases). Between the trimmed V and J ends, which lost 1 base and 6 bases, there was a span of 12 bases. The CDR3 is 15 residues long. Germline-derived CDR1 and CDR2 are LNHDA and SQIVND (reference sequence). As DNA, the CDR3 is TGTGCCAGTAGTATAGGCAGGGTTTATTCCGGGGAGCTGTTTTTT. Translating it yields CASSIGRVYSGELFF.

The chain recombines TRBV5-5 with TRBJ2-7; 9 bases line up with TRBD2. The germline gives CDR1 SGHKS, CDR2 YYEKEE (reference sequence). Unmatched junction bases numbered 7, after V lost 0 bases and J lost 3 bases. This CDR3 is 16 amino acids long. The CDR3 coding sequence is TGTGCCAGCAGCTTGGATTCAGGGACTAGCAGCTACGAGCAGTACTTC. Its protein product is CASSLDSGTSSYEQYF.

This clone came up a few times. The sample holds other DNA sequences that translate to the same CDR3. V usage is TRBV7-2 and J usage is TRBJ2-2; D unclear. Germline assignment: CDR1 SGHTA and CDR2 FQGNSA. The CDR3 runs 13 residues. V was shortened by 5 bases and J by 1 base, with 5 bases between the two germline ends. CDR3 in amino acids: CASSTRNTGELFF. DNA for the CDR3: TGTGCCAGCAGCACCAGGAACACCGGGGAGCTGTTTTTT.

The CDR3 nucleotides read TGCGCCAGCCGAACTTGGACTCCGGGATCCTATGGCTACACCTTC. As protein: CASRTWTPGSYGYTF. The rearrangement links TRBV5-1 to TRBJ1-2, with no clear D. Germline V lookup: CDR1 SGHRS, CDR2 YFSETQ. This CDR3 is built from 15 residues. V gave up 7 bases and J gave up 4 bases, with 20 bases separating them.

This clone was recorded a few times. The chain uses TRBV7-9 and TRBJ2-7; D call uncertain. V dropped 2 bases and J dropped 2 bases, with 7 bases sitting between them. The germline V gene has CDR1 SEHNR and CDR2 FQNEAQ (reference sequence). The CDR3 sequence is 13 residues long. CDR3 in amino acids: CASSLTVTYEQYF. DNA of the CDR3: TGTGCCAGCAGCTTAACTGTCACCTACGAGCAGTACTTC.

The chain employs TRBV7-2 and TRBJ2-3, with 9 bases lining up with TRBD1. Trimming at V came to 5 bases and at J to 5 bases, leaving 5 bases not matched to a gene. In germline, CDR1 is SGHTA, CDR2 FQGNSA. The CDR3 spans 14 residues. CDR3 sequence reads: CASSTWTGEDTQYF. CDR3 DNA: TGTGCCAGCAGCACATGGACAGGGGAAGATACGCAGTATTTT.

The CDR3 nucleotides read TGTGCCAGCAGCTTGGACAGAGGCGCTTTCTTT. Its protein product is CASSLDRGAFF. The chain recombines TRBV5-5 with TRBJ1-1; D uncertain. The CDR3 consists of 11 residues. Germline V gene lookup returns CDR1 SGHKS and CDR2 YYEKEE (reference sequence). V lost 0 bases to trimming and J lost 11 bases, with 8 bases between them.

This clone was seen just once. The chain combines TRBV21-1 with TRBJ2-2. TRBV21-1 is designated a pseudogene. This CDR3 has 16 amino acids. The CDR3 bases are TGTGCCAGCAGCAAAGGAACCCTCCAGAAGGGCGGGGAGCTGTTTTTT. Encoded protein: CASSKGTLQKGGELFF.

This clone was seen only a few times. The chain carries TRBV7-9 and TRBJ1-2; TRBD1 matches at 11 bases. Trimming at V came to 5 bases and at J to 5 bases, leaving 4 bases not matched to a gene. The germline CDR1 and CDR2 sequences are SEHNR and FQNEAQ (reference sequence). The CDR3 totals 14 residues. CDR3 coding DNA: TGTGCCAGCAGCGGACAGGGGGCTTGGTATGGCTACACCTTC. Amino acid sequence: CASSGQGAWYGYTF.

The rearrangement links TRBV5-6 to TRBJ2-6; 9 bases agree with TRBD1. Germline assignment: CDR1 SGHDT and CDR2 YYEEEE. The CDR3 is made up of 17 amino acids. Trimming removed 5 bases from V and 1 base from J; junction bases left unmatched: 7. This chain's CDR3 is CASRETGGRSGANVLTF. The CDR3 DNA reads TGTGCCAGCAGGGAGACAGGGGGTAGATCTGGGGCCAACGTCCTGACTTTC.

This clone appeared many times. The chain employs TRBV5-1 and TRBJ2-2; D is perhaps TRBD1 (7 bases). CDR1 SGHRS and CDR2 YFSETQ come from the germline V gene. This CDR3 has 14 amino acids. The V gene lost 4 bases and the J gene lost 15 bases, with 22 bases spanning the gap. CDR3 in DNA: TGCGCCAGCAGCGGGGGGACAGAGACCGGTCTGATGTTTTTT. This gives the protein CASSGGTETGLMFF. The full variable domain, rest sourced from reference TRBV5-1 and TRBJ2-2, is KAGVTQTPRYLIKTRGQQVTLSCSPISGHRSVSWYQQTPGQGLQFLFEYFSETQRNKGNFPGRFSGRQFSNSRSEMNVSTLELGDSALYLCASSGGTETGLMFFGEGSRLTVL.

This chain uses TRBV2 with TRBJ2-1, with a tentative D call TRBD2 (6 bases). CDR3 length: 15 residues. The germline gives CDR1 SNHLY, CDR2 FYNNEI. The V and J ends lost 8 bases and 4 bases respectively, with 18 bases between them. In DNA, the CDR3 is TGTGCCAGCTCCACCGGGACTCCCTCTTACAATGAGCAGTTCTTC. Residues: CASSTGTPSYNEQFF.

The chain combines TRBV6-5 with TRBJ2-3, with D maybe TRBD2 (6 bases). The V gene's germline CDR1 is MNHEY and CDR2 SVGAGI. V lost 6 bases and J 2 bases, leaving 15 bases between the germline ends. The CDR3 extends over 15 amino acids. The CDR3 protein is CASRRGSVYTDTQYF. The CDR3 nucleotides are TGTGCCAGCAGGCGGGGTAGCGTGTACACAGATACGCAGTATTTT.

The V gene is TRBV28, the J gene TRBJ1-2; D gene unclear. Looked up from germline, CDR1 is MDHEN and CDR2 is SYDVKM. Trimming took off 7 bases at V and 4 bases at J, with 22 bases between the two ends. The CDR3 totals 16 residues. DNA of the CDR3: TGTGCCAGCACACGTTCCCGGGGTCCAAAGGGCTATGGCTACACCTTC. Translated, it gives CASTRSRGPKGYGYTF.

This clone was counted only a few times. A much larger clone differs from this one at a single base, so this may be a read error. The CDR3 DNA reads as TGTGCCAGCAGCCCAAACTCTGGAAACACCATATATTTT. Translated: CASSPNSGNTIYF. The rearrangement joins TRBV7-9 to TRBJ1-3; D unclear. The CDR3 has 13 amino acids. CDR1 is SEHNR and CDR2 is FQNEAQ in the germline V gene (reference sequence). The germline V and J ends were trimmed by 5 bases and 0 bases, with 5 bases remaining between them.

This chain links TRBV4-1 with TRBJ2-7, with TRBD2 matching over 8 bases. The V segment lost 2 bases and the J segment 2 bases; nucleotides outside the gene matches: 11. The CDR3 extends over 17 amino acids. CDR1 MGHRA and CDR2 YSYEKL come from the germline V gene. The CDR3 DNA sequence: TGCGCCAGCAGCCAAACCTTCACCGGGACTAGAACCTACGAGCAGTACTTC. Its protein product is CASSQTFTGTRTYEQYF.

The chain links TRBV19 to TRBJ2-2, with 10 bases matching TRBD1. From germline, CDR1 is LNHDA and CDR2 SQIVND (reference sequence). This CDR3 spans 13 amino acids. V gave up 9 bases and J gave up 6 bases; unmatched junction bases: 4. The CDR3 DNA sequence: TGTGCCAGGGCGACAGGGGGCTCCGGGGAGCTGTTTTTT. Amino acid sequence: CARATGGSGELFF.

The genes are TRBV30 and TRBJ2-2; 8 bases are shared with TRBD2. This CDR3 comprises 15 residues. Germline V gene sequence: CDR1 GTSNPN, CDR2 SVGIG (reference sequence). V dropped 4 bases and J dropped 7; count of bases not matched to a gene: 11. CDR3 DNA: TGTGCCTGGACCGGGACTAGTCTCTTCGGCGGGGAGCTGTTTTTT. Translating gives CAWTGTSLFGGELFF.

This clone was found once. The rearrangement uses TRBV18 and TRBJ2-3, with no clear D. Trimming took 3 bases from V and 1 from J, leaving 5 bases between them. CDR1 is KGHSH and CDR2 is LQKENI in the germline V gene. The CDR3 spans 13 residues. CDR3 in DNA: TGTGCCAGCTCACCGATACGCACAGATACGCAGTATTTT. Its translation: CASSPIRTDTQYF.